These T cell receptor beta chains were read from a single sample in a study of cytomegalovirus exposure and HLA in healthy donors. Using immunoSEQ multiplex PCR, the repertoire was profiled, and TCRdb retains in-frame clones only, with some absent. Of around 150,000 clones listed, 76% are singletons. The sequenced sample was PBMCs. Source of these receptors: a male donor in good health and CMV-seronegative. Both conserved end residues are part of each CDR3. The order of the fields is J gene, clone size, V gene, D gene, CDR3 protein, CDR3 DNA. A D gene is named only where the DNA matches it firmly. Clone size is not always given. Where it is, it says once, few, many or a class for expanded clones.

TRBJ1-5 . TRBV10-1 TRBD1 CASRISGTGDQPQHF TGCGCCAGCAGGATCTCCGGGACAGGGGATCAGCCCCAGCATTTT
TRBJ2-7 . TRBV2 . CASSDPLGGSYEQYF TGTGCCAGCAGTGACCCGTTGGGGGGCTCCTACGAGCAGTACTTC
TRBJ2-3 once TRBV5-6 . CASSLGSISFIGTDTQYF TGTGCCAGCAGCCTGGGTTCTATCTCGTTCATAGGCACAGATACGCAGTATTTT
TRBJ2-1 . TRBV7-2 TRBD1 CASSSSGQSYNEQFF TGTGCCAGCAGCTCATCGGGACAGTCGTACAATGAGCAGTTCTTC
TRBJ2-1 . TRBV7-2 . CASSLVSSGTHNEQFF TGTGCCAGCAGCTTAGTGTCCAGCGGTACCCACAATGAGCAGTTCTTC
TRBJ2-7 few TRBV25-1 TRBD2 CASSDTRGDSYEQYF TGTGCCAGCAGTGATACGCGGGGGGATTCCTACGAGCAGTACTTC
TRBJ2-7 . TRBV5-5 . CASRPTGLTYEQYF TGTGCCAGCAGGCCCACAGGGCTCACCTACGAGCAGTACTTC
TRBJ2-3 . TRBV30 TRBD1 CAWDPTGGSTDTQYF TGTGCCTGGGACCCAACAGGGGGATCAACAGATACGCAGTATTTT
TRBJ2-7 . TRBV7-2 . CASSRGGGSLRGEQYF TGTGCCAGCAGCCGTGGGGGCGGGAGTCTTCGCGGCGAGCAGTACTTC
TRBJ2-1 few TRBV5-1 TRBD2 CASSLGLAGGPWNEQFF TGCGCCAGCAGCTTGGGACTAGCGGGAGGGCCTTGGAATGAGCAGTTCTTC
TRBJ2-2 . TRBV9 TRBD2 CASSIGTSGGLNTGELFF TGTGCCAGCAGCATCGGGACTAGCGGGGGTCTGAACACCGGGGAGCTGTTTTTT
TRBJ2-7 . TRBV15 . CATSRGGGVSYEQYF TGTGCCACCAGCAGAGGGGGCGGGGTCTCCTACGAGCAGTACTTC
TRBJ1-4 . TRBV2 TRBD1 CASSGTGTGGEKLFF TGTGCCAGCAGTGGGACCGGGACAGGCGGCGAAAAACTGTTTTTT
TRBJ2-1 . TRBV9 . CASSVASAGEQFF TGTGCCAGCAGCGTAGCCTCGGCGGGTGAGCAGTTCTTC
TRBJ1-2 . TRBV15 TRBD1 CATSPPGTGINYGYTF TGTGCCACCAGCCCACCCGGGACAGGGATTAACTATGGCTACACCTTC
TRBJ2-7 few TRBV4-3 . CASSQSTASSYEQYF TGCGCCAGCAGCCAATCCACAGCAAGCTCCTACGAGCAGTACTTC
TRBJ2-1 once TRBV5-1 . CASSLVRQDNEQFF TGCGCCAGCAGCTTGGTCAGGCAGGACAATGAGCAGTTCTTC
TRBJ2-1 . TRBV7-9 TRBD1 CASSAGQGSYNEQFF TGTGCCAGCAGCGCTGGACAGGGGTCCTACAATGAGCAGTTCTTC
TRBJ2-3 . TRBV11-2 TRBD1 CASSLRPDRGSKLNTQYF TGTGCCAGCAGCTTACGACCAGACAGGGGTTCGAAATTGAATACGCAGTATTTT
TRBJ2-7 . TRBV28 TRBD1 CASSRQGTVYEQYF TGTGCCAGCAGTAGACAGGGGACTGTCTACGAGCAGTACTTC
TRBJ1-2 . TRBV9 . CASSLNYGYTF TGTGCCAGCAGCCTAAACTATGGCTACACCTTC
TRBJ1-3 once TRBV7-9 . CSSSPPFRQGVNTIYF TGTTCCAGCAGCCCCCCGTTTCGCCAGGGCGTAAACACCATATATTTT
TRBJ1-5 few TRBV27 . CASRLGPGPQHF TGTGCCAGCCGTTTAGGCCCTGGGCCCCAGCATTTT
TRBJ1-3 . TRBV11-2 TRBD1 CASRGTRDRGRNTIYF TGTGCCAGCAGGGGGACCCGGGACAGGGGCCGAAACACCATATATTTT
TRBJ2-2 . TRBV7-9 TRBD2 CSSSPWTSGGPGELFF TGTTCCAGCAGCCCGTGGACTAGCGGGGGGCCCGGGGAGCTGTTTTTT
TRBJ1-4 . TRBV5-1 TRBD1 CASRPSTGRELFF TGCGCCAGCAGACCTTCGACAGGGCGAGAGCTGTTTTTT
TRBJ2-5 once TRBV2 TRBD2 CASSGGSGAWLAQYF TGTGCCAGCAGTGGAGGTAGCGGGGCCTGGTTGGCCCAGTACTTC
TRBJ2-4 . TRBV4-3 TRBD1 CASSHIDRDNIQYF TGCGCCAGCAGCCATATCGACAGGGACAACATTCAGTACTTC
TRBJ1-1 . TRBV6-5 . CASSYSRAEGEAFF TGTGCCAGCAGTTACTCGAGGGCAGAGGGTGAAGCTTTCTTT
TRBJ2-7 few TRBV7-8 . CASSLAGNTYEQYF TGTGCCAGCAGCTTGGCGGGAAATACCTACGAGCAGTACTTC
TRBJ2-1 . TRBV5-1 TRBD2 CASSSLQSAGGEQFF TGCGCCAGCAGCTCCCTACAATCTGCGGGGGGTGAGCAGTTCTTC
TRBJ1-6 few TRBV30 . CAWNGGGWNSPLHF TGTGCCTGGAATGGGGGGGGGTGGAATTCACCCCTCCACTTT
TRBJ1-1 . TRBV7-9 . CASSSLKGTEAFF TGTGCCAGCAGCTCCCTCAAGGGGACTGAAGCTTTCTTT
TRBJ1-3 . TRBV28 . CASSTAGFSGNTIYF TGTGCCAGCAGTACTGCGGGGTTCTCTGGAAACACCATATATTTT
TRBJ1-1 few TRBV7-9 . CASSLGLRQTDTEAFF TGTGCCAGCAGCTTAGGTCTGAGACAGACCGACACTGAAGCTTTCTTT
TRBJ1-6 . TRBV5-1 . CASSLVRGGSPLHF TGCGCCAGCAGCTTGGTTCGGGGGGGTTCACCCCTCCACTTT
TRBJ2-2 . TRBV27 . CASSSGPGANTGELFF TGTGCCAGCAGTTCGGGACCAGGGGCGAACACCGGGGAGCTGTTTTTT